A single sample gave rise to the 25 T cell receptor beta chains below, sequenced in a study of T-cell memory formation after mild COVID-19. TCRdb used MiXCR to reprocess the 5' RACE reads, holding one entry per CDR3 protein. In the table there are roughly 300,000 distinct CDR3 sequences, around 8% of which are singletons. Sample: PBMCs or a T cell subset sorted from them (not recorded which). All receptors come from a young man who had mild COVID-19 (a few samples of this study predate the infection). Cell type and time point are not known.

The chain has TRBV27 and TRBJ2-5, with a possible D match to TRBD2 (6 bases). Trimming took 4 bases from V and 5 from J, leaving 11 bases between them. The CDR3 has 13 amino acids. Per the germline V gene, CDR1 is MNHEY and CDR2 is SMNVEV (reference sequence). Written as DNA, the CDR3 is TGTGCCAGCAGTTGGGGCGGGGCCGAGACCCAGTACTTC. Translating it yields CASSWGGAETQYF.

The table lists this clonotype with a few counts. The chain recombines TRBV12-3 or TRBV12-4 with TRBJ2-2; 9 bases align to TRBD2. Germline trimming cut 3 bases from V and 4 bases from J; bases unmatched to any gene: 12. The CDR3 covers 18 residues. CDR3 region: CASSFGGGAVGGTGELFF. The CDR3 DNA follows: TGTGCCAGCAGTTTTGGCGGGGGGGCAGTGGGTGGCACCGGGGAGCTGTTTTTT.

This clonotype occurred many times. The chain carries TRBV20-1 and TRBJ2-1, with TRBD1 as a possible D gene (5 bases). The CDR3 is 15 residues long. V lost 1 base, J lost 10 bases, and 20 bases lay in between. Germline-derived CDR1 and CDR2 are DFQATT and SNEGSKA (reference sequence). The CDR3 reads CSARVLGEVEREQFF. The CDR3 region has the DNA TGCAGTGCTAGAGTTTTAGGGGAAGTCGAGCGCGAGCAGTTCTTC.

This clonotype showed up just a few times. The CDR3 is CASSRDRANQPQHF. The CDR3 DNA reads TGTGCCAGCAGTCGGGACAGGGCTAATCAGCCCCAGCATTTT. The J gene is TRBJ1-5, the V gene TRBV7-2; 9 bases are shared with TRBD1. Looked up from germline, CDR1 is SGHTA and CDR2 is FQGNSA. Germline trimming cut 6 bases from V and 4 bases from J; bases unmatched to any gene: 4. This CDR3 has 14 amino acids. The whole variable domain, remainder taken from reference TRBV7-2 and TRBJ1-5, is GAGVSQSPSNKVTEKGKDVELRCDPISGHTALYWYRQSLGQGLEFLIYFQGNSAPDKSGLPSDRFSAERTGGSVSTLTIQRTQQEDSAVYLCASSRDRANQPQHFGDGTRLSIL.

The V call is TRBV5-1, the J call TRBJ1-1, with D hard to call. V was trimmed by 4 bases and J by 1 base, leaving 14 bases between them. Germline CDR1 reads SGHRS; CDR2 reads YFSETQ. This CDR3 spans 15 amino acids. CDR3 bases: TGCGCCAGCAGCCCAGGCCCTGGAGGGAACACTGAAGCTTTCTTT. It specifies CASSPGPGGNTEAFF.

V is TRBV20-1 and J is TRBJ2-2, with 7 bases aligning to TRBD2. This CDR3 is built from 16 residues. J gave up 1 base and V 3 bases, and 8 bases lay outside the gene matches. Germline-derived CDR1 and CDR2 are DFQATT and SNEGSKA (reference sequence). The CDR3 DNA sequence: TGCAGTGCTAGGGGCCGACTAGCCCGGAACACCGGGGAGCTGTTTTTT. Translating it yields CSARGRLARNTGELFF.

A few counts support this clonotype. V gene TRBV18 combines with J gene TRBJ2-1, with unresolved D. V gave up 1 base and J gave up 10 bases, with 5 bases separating them. Germline CDR1 and CDR2: KGHSH and LQKENI. The CDR3 spans 11 residues. The CDR3 DNA reads TGTGCCAGCTCACCACGGTGGGAGCAGTTCTTC. This gives the protein CASSPRWEQFF.

This clonotype was counted at least ten times. The rearrangement links TRBV5-1 to TRBJ2-2, with a tentative D call TRBD2 (6 bases). Germline CDR1 and CDR2: SGHRS and YFSETQ. Trimming pared 0 bases from V and 5 bases from J, leaving 14 bases between. The CDR3 consists of 16 residues. The CDR3 loop is CASSLAAWGETGELFF. As DNA, the CDR3 is TGCGCCAGCAGCTTGGCGGCCTGGGGGGAAACCGGGGAGCTGTTTTTT.

J is TRBJ2-7 and V is TRBV6-1, with D perhaps TRBD1 (5 bases). Germline V gene sequence: CDR1 MNHNS, CDR2 SASEGT. The V end lost 3 bases, the J end lost 2 bases, and 11 bases lay between the germline ends. The CDR3 covers 14 residues. As DNA, the CDR3 is TGTGCCAGCAGTGATCAGGGTCGGACCTACGAGCAGTACGTC. Its translation is CASSDQGRTYEQYV.

CDR3 region: CASSSTDRVEAFF. The CDR3 DNA follows: TGTGCCAGCAGTTCCACCGACAGAGTTGAAGCTTTCTTT. This sequence joins TRBV6-6 and TRBJ1-1, with D possibly TRBD1 on 5 matching bases. CDR3 length equals 13 residues. The germline V gene has CDR1 MNHNY and CDR2 SVGAGI (reference sequence). Trimming left V 4 bases short and J 7 bases short, with 13 bases between.

The V and J genes are TRBV6-2 or TRBV6-3 and TRBJ2-1; no firm D call. This CDR3 is built from 11 residues. V was shortened by 5 bases and J by 6 bases, with 5 bases between the two germline ends. Germline V gene lookup returns CDR1 MNHEY and CDR2 SVGEGT. The CDR3 spells CASSTFNEQFF. CDR3 sequence (DNA): TGTGCCAGCAGTACCTTCAATGAGCAGTTCTTC.

This clonotype was recorded many times. V and J are TRBV4-2 and TRBJ2-7; D may correspond to TRBD1 or TRBD2 (6 bases each). The CDR3 totals 16 residues. V dropped 1 base and J dropped 4 bases, with 17 bases sitting between them. From germline, CDR1 is LGHNA and CDR2 YNFKEQ. DNA of the CDR3: TGTGCCAGCAGCCAAGTAGAGAGGACGGGGGCTTACGAGCAGTACTTC. It translates to CASSQVERTGAYEQYF.

This clonotype was recorded a few times. The rearrangement links TRBV6-4 to TRBJ2-3; either TRBD1 or TRBD2 may fit D (5 bases each). CDR3 length: 14 amino acids. Trimming took 4 bases from V and 5 from J, leaving 13 bases between them. Germline values: CDR1 MRHNA, CDR2 SNTAGT. The CDR3 DNA sequence: TGTGCCAGCAGTGTGGGGACCTCGGGAGATACGCAGTATTTT. This translates into CASSVGTSGDTQYF.

A few counts support this clonotype. V is TRBV5-1 and J is TRBJ2-2; 7 positions match TRBD1. The CDR3 has 15 amino acids. The germline CDR1 and CDR2 sequences are SGHRS and YFSETQ. V shed 4 bases, J shed 5 bases, and the junction held 8 bases outside the gene matches. The CDR3 DNA follows: TGCGCCAGCAGCCCAAGACAGGGATCGACCGGGGAGCTGTTTTTT. It translates to CASSPRQGSTGELFF.

This chain links TRBV7-2 with TRBJ2-1; TRBD1 agrees at 8 bases. This CDR3 has 15 amino acids. Germline V CDR1 and CDR2: SGHTA, FQGNSA. Trimming removed 5 bases from V and 6 bases from J; junction bases left unmatched: 9. The CDR3: CASSRQDREGNEQFF. The DNA for the CDR3 is TGTGCCAGCAGCCGTCAGGACAGGGAAGGCAATGAGCAGTTCTTC.

This clonotype was seen many times. The chain employs TRBV5-1 and TRBJ2-5; 7 bases fit TRBD2. Germline lookup yields CDR1 SGHRS and CDR2 YFSETQ. CDR3 length: 14 amino acids. Unmatched junction bases numbered 4, after V lost 4 bases and J lost 1 base. This CDR3 is CASSRGGVQETQYF. The CDR3 nucleotides read TGCGCCAGCAGCCGTGGGGGGGTCCAAGAGACCCAGTACTTC.

This clonotype turned up a few times. The genes are TRBV28 and TRBJ1-5; D ambiguous. Trimming removed 2 bases at V and 9 bases at J, with 8 bases between. The CDR3 consists of 12 residues. Germline V gives CDR1 MDHEN, CDR2 SYDVKM. The CDR3 region is CASSLLRLPQHF. In DNA, the CDR3 is TGTGCCAGCAGTTTACTCCGCCTGCCCCAGCATTTT.

This clonotype came up a few times. The chain couples TRBV20-1 to TRBJ1-4, with D hard to call. V gave up 3 bases and J gave up 3 bases, with 17 bases separating them. Germline CDR1 is DFQATT and CDR2 is SNEGSKA (reference sequence). The CDR3 consists of 16 residues. This CDR3 reads CSARDLQSPANEKLFF. CDR3 bases: TGCAGTGCTAGGGACCTACAGTCCCCAGCTAATGAAAAACTGTTTTTT.

This clonotype was observed at least ten times. J is TRBJ2-7 and V is TRBV7-2; TRBD2 matches 9 bases. V was pared by 0 bases and J by 4 bases, with 1 base of the junction left unmatched. The CDR3 length is 14 residues. Per the germline V gene, CDR1 is SGHTA and CDR2 is FQGNSA. CDR3: CASSLAAGGYEQYV. CDR3 bases: TGTGCCAGCAGCTTAGCTGCGGGGGGGTACGAGCAGTACGTC.

This clonotype was observed a few times. V usage is TRBV10-3 and J usage is TRBJ1-2; TRBD1 is a possible D gene (6 bases). The V and J ends lost 2 bases and 8 bases respectively, with 15 bases between them. The CDR3 totals 14 residues. The germline CDR1 and CDR2 sequences are ENHRY and SYGVKD. DNA of the CDR3: TGTGCCATCAGTGAGCAAGGGGGGAACTTGGGCTACACCTTC. It encodes CAISEQGGNLGYTF.

This chain's CDR3 is CASSEAEGAAYEQYF. DNA of the CDR3: TGTGCCAGCAGTGAAGCGGAAGGGGCGGCCTACGAGCAGTACTTC. The chain is built from TRBV6-1 and TRBJ2-7; TRBD1 might be the D (5 bases). The CDR3 is 15 amino acids. The germline CDR1 and CDR2 sequences are MNHNS and SASEGT. V was clipped by 0 bases and J by 2 bases, with 11 bases between them.

This sequence joins TRBV5-4 and TRBJ2-1; the match to TRBD2 covers 8 bases. V gave up 10 bases and J gave up 1 base; unmatched junction bases: 16. CDR1 and CDR2 from the germline V gene are SGHNT and YYREEE (reference sequence). This CDR3 comprises 17 residues. This CDR3 reads CAPSRAGEPISYNEQFF. CDR3 DNA sequence: TGTGCCCCCTCCCGAGCGGGGGAACCTATTTCCTACAATGAGCAGTTCTTC. The full variable domain, in which reference TRBV5-4 and TRBJ2-1 provide the parts outside the CDR3, is ETGVTQSPTHLIKTRGQQVTLRCSSQSGHNTVSWYQQALGQGPQFIFQYYREEENGRGNFPPRFSGLQFPNYSSELNVNALELDDSALYLCAPSRAGEPISYNEQFFGPGTRLTVL.

This clonotype appeared a few times. The chain is built from TRBV18 and TRBJ1-1; the D is unclear. V was pared by 0 bases and J by 11 bases, with 13 bases between. The CDR3 is 13 residues long. Germline V gene lookup returns CDR1 KGHSH and CDR2 LQKENI. CDR3 coding DNA: TGTGCCAGCTCACCACCGGACTGGCCTAGGGCTTTCTTT. Translating it yields CASSPPDWPRAFF.

This clonotype appeared a few times. The chain links TRBV4-3 to TRBJ1-3; D is possibly TRBD1 (6 bases). The ends were cut back, 0 bases at V and 0 bases at J, with 9 bases in the middle. The CDR3 runs 16 residues. Germline values: CDR1 LGHNA, CDR2 YSLEER. CDR3 in DNA: TGCGCCAGCAGCCAAGAACAGGGCGGCTCTGGAAACACCATATATTTT. Encoded protein: CASSQEQGGSGNTIYF.

This clonotype was observed a handful of times. This chain joins TRBV7-3 and TRBJ1-1; the D is unclear. The CDR3 length is 13 residues. Per germline, CDR1 SGHTA and CDR2 FQGTGA. Trimming took off 5 bases at V and 5 bases at J, with 12 bases between the two ends. The CDR3 loop is CASSLTEGTEAFF. In DNA form, the CDR3 reads TGTGCCAGCAGCCTTACGGAGGGTACTGAAGCTTTCTTT. The full variable domain, rest sourced from reference TRBV7-3 and TRBJ1-1, is GAGVSQTPSNKVTEKGKYVELRCDPISGHTALYWYRQSLGQGPEFLIYFQGTGAADDSGLPNDRFFAVRPEGSVSTLKIQRTERGDSAVYLCASSLTEGTEAFFGQGTRLTVV.